The 3 T cell receptor beta chains below all came from one sample that was sequenced in a study of T cell responses to AZD1222 COVID-19 vaccine. Sequencing used immunoSEQ multiplex PCR; TCRdb keeps in-frame clones, though not all of them. This sample contains over 120,000 clones. The sample was peripheral blood. Every receptor here comes from an adult in good health.

The chain recombines TRBV5-4 with TRBJ2-5; tentative D call: TRBD2 (6 bases). Germline CDR1 reads SGHNT; CDR2 reads YYREEE (reference sequence). The length of the CDR3 is 14 residues. Trimming removed 0 bases from V and 2 bases from J, with 8 bases in between. This CDR3 is CASSLAGGQETQYF. CDR3 nucleotide sequence: TGTGCCAGCAGCTTGGCCGGGGGTCAAGAGACCCAGTACTTC.

The chain combines TRBV7-3 with TRBJ2-1, with D uncertain. The CDR3 sequence is 12 residues long. V lost 4 bases and J lost 2, with 3 bases in between. Germline loops: CDR1 SGHTA, CDR2 FQGTGA. CDR3 nucleotides: TGTGCCAGCAGCTCCCCCTACAATGAGCAGTTCTTC. Translated, it gives CASSSPYNEQFF.

The chain links TRBV3-1 (or the pseudogene TRBV3-2) to TRBJ1-6; 9 bases match TRBD1. CDR3 length: 17 amino acids. The V gene's germline CDR1 is LGHDT and CDR2 YNNKEL (reference sequence). The trim removed 4 bases at V and 9 bases at J, leaving 13 bases unmatched. CDR3: CASSLRTPGQGGSPLHF. CDR3 nucleotide sequence: TGTGCCAGCAGCCTACGGACACCGGGACAGGGTGGTTCACCCCTCCACTTT.